These 3 T cell receptor beta chains share one sample of origin, sequenced in a study of beta chain features in type 1 diabetes (dated by TCRdb to the late 2010s). These receptors' targets are unknown. The library came from the immunoSEQ multiplex PCR assay. All of the isolated RNA was reverse transcribed with the High Capacity cDNA Reverse Transcription Kit, so expressed TCRB transcripts were sequenced. The source is immuneACCESS, and TCRdb retained only in-frame sequences with V and J called. Part of the clones is not carried over; for the studies checked, unresolved V genes explain less than half of this, and the remainder is unexplained. The sample records 300,000 to 350,000 clones, roughly 8.8% of which are singletons. Roughly 0.99% of the sample comes from the top ten. What the study reported, not specific to this receptor: Type 1 diabetes patients showed a moderate but significant shortening of TCRB CDR3 length in all four CD4+ subsets.

Sequencing used central memory CD4+ T cells from blood. The receptors here all came from a man aged 25-45 years with type 1 diabetes.

The chain couples TRBV28 to TRBJ1-5; the match to TRBD1 covers 11 bases. CDR3 length equals 16 residues. The ends lost 5 bases at V and 5 bases at J; junction bases unmatched: 8. Germline V gene lookup returns CDR1 MDHEN and CDR2 SYDVKM. The CDR3 loop reads CASSPGDRGTDQPQHF. CDR3 DNA sequence: TGTGCCAGCAGTCCCGGGGACAGGGGGACGGATCAGCCCCAGCATTTT. The full variable domain, completed using reference TRBV28 and TRBJ1-5, is DVKVTQSSRYLVKRTGEKVFLECVQDMDHENMFWYRQDPGLGLRLIYFSYDVKMKEKGDIPEGYSVSREKKERFSLILESASTNQTSMYLCASSPGDRGTDQPQHFGDGTRLSIL.

This clone was detected ten times or more. J is TRBJ1-2 and V is TRBV30, with 7 nucleotides matching TRBD1. The CDR3 contains 14 residues. V lost 7 bases, J lost 4 bases, and 12 bases stayed unmatched. The germline gives CDR1 GTSNPN, CDR2 SVGIG (reference sequence). The CDR3 region is CALNDRAGGYGYTF. In nucleotides, the CDR3 is TGTGCCTTAAATGACAGGGCTGGGGGCTATGGCTACACCTTC.

This chain joins TRBV7-2 and TRBJ1-1; D is unclear. From germline, CDR1 is SGHTA and CDR2 FQGNSA. The length of the CDR3 is 15 residues. V lost 5 bases and J lost 3, with 16 bases in between. The CDR3 loop is CASSVSLTEYTEAFF. In nucleotides, the CDR3 is TGTGCCAGCAGCGTAAGCCTTACAGAGTACACTGAAGCTTTCTTT.